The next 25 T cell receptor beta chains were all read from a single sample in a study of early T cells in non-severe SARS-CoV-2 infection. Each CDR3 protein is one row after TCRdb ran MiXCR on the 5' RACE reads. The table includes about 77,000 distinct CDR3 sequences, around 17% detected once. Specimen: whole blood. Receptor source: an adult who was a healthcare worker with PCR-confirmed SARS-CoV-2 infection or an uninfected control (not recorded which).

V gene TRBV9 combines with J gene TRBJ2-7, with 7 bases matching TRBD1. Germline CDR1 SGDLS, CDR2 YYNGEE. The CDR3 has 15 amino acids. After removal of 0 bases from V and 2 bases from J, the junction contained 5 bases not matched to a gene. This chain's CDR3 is CASSVDRDRAYEQYF. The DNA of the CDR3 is TGTGCCAGCAGCGTAGATAGAGACAGGGCCTACGAGCAGTACTTC.

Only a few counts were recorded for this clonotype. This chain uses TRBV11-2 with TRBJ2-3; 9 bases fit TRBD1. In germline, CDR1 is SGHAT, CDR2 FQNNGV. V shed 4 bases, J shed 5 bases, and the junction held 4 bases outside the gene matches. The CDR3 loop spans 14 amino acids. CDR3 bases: TGTGCCAGCAGCTGGACAGGGGCTGAAGATACGCAGTATTTT. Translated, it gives CASSWTGAEDTQYF.

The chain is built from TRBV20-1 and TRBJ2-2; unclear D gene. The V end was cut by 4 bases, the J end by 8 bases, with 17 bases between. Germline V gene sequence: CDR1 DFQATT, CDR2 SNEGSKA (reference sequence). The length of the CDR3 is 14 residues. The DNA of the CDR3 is TGCAGTGCTAAAAGCCCCGGGTCCCTAGGGGAGCTGTTTTTT. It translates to CSAKSPGSLGELFF.

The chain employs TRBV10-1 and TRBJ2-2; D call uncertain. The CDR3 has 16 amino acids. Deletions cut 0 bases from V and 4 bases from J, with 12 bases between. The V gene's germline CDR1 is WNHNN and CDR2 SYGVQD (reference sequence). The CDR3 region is CASSESTRLLTGELFF. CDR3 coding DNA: TGCGCCAGCAGTGAGTCAACTCGACTTCTCACCGGGGAGCTGTTTTTT.

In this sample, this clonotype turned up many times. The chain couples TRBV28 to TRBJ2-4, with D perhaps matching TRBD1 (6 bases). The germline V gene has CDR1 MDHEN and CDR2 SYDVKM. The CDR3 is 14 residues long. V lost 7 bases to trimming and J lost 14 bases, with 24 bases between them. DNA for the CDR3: TGTGCCAGCACCACGCACCGCAGGGGACCGAAAGAGTACTTC. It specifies CASTTHRRGPKEYF.

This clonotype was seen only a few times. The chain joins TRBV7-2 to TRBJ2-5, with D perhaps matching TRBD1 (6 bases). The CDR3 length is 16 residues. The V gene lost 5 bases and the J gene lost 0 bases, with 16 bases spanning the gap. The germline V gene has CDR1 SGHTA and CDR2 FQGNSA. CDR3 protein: CASSQLGALNQETQYF. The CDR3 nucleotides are TGTGCCAGCAGCCAACTGGGGGCACTCAACCAAGAGACCCAGTACTTC.

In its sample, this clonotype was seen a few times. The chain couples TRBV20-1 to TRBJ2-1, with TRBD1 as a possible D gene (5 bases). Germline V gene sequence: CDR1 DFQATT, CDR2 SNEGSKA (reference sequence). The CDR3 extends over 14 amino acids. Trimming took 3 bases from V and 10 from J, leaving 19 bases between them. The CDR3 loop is CSASREVAGGEQFF. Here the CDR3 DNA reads TGCAGTGCTAGCAGGGAAGTCGCAGGTGGAGAGCAGTTCTTC.

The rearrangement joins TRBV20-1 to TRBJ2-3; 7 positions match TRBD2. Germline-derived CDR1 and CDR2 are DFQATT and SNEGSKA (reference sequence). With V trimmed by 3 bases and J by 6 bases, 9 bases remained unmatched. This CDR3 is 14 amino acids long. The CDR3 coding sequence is TGCAGTGCTAGCGGCCTAGCGGTCCCGGATACGCAGTATTTT. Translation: CSASGLAVPDTQYF.

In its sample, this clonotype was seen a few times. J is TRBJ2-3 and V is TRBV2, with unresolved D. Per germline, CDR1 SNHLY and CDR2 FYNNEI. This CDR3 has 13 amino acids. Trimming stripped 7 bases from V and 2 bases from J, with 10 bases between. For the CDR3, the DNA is TGTGCCAGCAAAGGGCCCTACACAGATACGCAGTATTTT. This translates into CASKGPYTDTQYF.

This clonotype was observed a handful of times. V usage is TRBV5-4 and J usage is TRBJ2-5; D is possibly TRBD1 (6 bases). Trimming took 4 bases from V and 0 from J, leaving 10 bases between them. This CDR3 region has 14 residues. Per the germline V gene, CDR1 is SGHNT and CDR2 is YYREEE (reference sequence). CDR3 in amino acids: CASSKGVDQETQYF. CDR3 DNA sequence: TGTGCCAGCAGCAAGGGGGTGGACCAAGAGACCCAGTACTTC.

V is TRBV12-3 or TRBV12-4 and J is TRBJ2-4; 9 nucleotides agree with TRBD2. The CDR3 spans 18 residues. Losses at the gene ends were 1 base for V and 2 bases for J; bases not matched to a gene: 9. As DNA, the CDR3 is TGTGCCAGCAGTTTAGGGCCGAGGGCTAGCGGGACCAAAAACATTCAGTACTTC. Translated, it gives CASSLGPRASGTKNIQYF.

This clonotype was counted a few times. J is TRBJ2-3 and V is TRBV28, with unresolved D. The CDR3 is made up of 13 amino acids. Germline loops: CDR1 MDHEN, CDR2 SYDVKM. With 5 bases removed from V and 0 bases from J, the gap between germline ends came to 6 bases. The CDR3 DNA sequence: TGTGCCAGCAGTAAGACTAGCACAGATACGCAGTATTTT. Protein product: CASSKTSTDTQYF.

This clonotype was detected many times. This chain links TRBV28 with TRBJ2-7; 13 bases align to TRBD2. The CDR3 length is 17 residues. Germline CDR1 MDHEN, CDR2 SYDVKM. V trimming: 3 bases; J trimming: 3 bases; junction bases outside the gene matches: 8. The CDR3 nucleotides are TGTGCCAGCAGTTTGGGACTAGCGGGGTTAGGGGACTACGAGCAGTACTTC. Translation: CASSLGLAGLGDYEQYF.

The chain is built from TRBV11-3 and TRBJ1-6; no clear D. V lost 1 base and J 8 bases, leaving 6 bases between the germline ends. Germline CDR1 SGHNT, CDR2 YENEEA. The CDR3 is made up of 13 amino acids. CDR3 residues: CASSLVPDSPLHF. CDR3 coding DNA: TGTGCCAGCAGCTTAGTTCCGGATTCACCCCTCCACTTT.

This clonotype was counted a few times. In nucleotides, the CDR3 is TGCGCCAGCAGCGGAGGGGACAGCGTGTATGGCTACACCTTC. It yields the protein CASSGGDSVYGYTF. This chain uses TRBV5-1 with TRBJ1-2; 7 bases match TRBD1. The CDR3 is made up of 14 amino acids. The trim removed 4 bases at V and 5 bases at J, leaving 8 bases unmatched. Germline CDR1 SGHRS, CDR2 YFSETQ.

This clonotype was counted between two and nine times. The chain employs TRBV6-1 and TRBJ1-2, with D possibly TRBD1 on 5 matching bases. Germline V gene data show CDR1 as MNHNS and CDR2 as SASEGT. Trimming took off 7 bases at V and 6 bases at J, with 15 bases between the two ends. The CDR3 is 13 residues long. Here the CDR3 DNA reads TGTGCCAGCAAAACCCTGGTGGGGCATGGCTACACCTTC. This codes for CASKTLVGHGYTF.

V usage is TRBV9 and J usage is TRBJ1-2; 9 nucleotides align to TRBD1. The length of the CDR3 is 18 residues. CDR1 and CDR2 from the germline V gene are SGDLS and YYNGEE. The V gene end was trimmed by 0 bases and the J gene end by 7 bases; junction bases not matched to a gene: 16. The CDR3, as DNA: TGTGCCAGCAGCGTAGTGGCCCGATCGACAGGGGGGGATCTTGGCTACACCTTC. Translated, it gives CASSVVARSTGGDLGYTF.

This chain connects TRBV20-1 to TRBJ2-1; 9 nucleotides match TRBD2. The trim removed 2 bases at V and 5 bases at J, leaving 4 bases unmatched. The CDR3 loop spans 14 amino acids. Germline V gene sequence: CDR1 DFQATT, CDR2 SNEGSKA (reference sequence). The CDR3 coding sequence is TGCAGTGCTAGAACTAGCGGGTCCCACAATGAGCAGTTCTTC. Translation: CSARTSGSHNEQFF.

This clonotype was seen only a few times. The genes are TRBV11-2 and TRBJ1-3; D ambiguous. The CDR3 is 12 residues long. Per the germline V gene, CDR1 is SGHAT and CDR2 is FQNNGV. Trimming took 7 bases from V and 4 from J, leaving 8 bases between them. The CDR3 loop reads CASTIRGNTIYF. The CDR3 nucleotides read TGTGCCAGCACCATACGCGGAAACACCATATATTTT.

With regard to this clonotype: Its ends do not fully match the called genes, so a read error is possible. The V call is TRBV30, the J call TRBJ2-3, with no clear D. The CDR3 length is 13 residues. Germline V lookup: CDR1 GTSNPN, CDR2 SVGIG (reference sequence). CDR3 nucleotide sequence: TGTGCCCGGAGTGAGGCCTCGAGAGATACGCAGTATTTT. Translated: CARSEASRDTQYF.

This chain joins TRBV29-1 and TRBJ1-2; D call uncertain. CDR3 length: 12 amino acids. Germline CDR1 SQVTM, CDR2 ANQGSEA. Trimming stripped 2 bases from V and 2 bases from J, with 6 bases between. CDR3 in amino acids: CSVENLNYGYTF. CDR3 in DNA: TGCAGCGTTGAAAACCTGAACTATGGCTACACCTTC. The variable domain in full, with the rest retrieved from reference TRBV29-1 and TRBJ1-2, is SAVISQKPSRDICQRGTSLTIQCQVDSQVTMMFWYRQQPGQSLTLIATANQGSEATYESGFVIDKFPISRPNLTFSTLTVSNMSPEDSSIYLCSVENLNYGYTFGSGTRLTVV.

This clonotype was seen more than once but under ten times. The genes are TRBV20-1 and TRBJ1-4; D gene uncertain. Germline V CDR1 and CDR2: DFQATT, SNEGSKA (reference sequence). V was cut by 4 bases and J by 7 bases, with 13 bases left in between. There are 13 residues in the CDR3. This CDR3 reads CSANLGIGEKLFF. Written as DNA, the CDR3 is TGCAGTGCTAATTTAGGGATCGGTGAAAAACTGTTTTTT.

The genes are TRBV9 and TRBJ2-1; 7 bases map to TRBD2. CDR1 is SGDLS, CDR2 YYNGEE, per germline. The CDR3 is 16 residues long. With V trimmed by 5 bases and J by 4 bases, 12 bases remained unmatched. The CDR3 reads CASSAPSGISYNEQFF. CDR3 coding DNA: TGTGCCAGCAGTGCTCCTAGCGGTATTTCATACAATGAGCAGTTCTTC.

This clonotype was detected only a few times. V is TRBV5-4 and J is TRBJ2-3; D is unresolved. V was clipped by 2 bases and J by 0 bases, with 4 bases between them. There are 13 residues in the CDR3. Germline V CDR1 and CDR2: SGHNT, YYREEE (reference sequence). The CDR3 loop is CASSFQSTDTQYF. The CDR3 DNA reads TGTGCCAGCAGCTTTCAAAGCACAGATACGCAGTATTTT.

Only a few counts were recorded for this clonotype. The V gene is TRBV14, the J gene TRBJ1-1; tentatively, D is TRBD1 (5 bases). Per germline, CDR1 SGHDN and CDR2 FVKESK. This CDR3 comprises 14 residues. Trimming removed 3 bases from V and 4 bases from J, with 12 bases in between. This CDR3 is CASSHPGGGTEAFF. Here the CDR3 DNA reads TGTGCCAGCAGCCACCCTGGCGGGGGCACTGAAGCTTTCTTT.